The source of this T cell receptor beta chain is a study of blood T cell repertoires in COVID-19. For the study at large: Sites across the United States, Italy and Spain contributed samples from acute and convalescent COVID-19. Sources were T cells, B-cell-depleted T cells, or PBMCs; the material itself was cDNA or gDNA.

The method was immunoSEQ multiplex PCR; TCRdb's version includes in-frame clones alone and lacks a portion of them. The sample has approximately 200,000 clones; around 83% are singletons. The specimen was peripheral blood. The sequence was collected from a man aged 50 to 60 who had recovered from COVID-19.

The CDR3 sequence: CASSLGLAGRGEQFF. The CDR3 nucleotides read TGTGCCAGCAGCCTAGGGCTAGCGGGTCGCGGTGAGCAGTTCTTC. V gene TRBV14 combines with J gene TRBJ2-1, with TRBD2 matching 8 bases. This CDR3 comprises 15 residues. Trimming removed 4 bases from V and 9 bases from J; junction bases left unmatched: 11. Germline V gives CDR1 SGHDN, CDR2 FVKESK.